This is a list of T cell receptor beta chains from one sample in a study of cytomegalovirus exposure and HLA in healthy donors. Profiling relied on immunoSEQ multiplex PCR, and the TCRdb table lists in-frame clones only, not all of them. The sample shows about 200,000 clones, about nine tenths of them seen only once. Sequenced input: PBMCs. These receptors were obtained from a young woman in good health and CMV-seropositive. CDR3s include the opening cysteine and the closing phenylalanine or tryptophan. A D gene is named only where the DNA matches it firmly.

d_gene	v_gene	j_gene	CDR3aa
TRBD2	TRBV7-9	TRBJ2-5	CASSPAGGRQETQYF
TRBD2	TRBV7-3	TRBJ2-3	CASSSRGSGASTDTQYF
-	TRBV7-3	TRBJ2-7	CASSPDRLSYEQYF
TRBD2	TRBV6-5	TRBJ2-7	CASSPRTSGYEQYF
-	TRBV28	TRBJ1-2	CASSSRTLYTF
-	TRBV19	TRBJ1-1	CASSMAGFEAFF
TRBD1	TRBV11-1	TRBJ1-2	CASSPPTGNYGYTF
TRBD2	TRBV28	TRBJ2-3	CASSPLVGSGSGVGTDTQYF
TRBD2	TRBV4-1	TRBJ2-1	CASSLRLAGVMNEQFF
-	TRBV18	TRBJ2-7	CASSPRSGNEQYF
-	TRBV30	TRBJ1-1	CAWSVSFSNTEAFF
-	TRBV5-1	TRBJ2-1	CASSSSNDYNEQFF
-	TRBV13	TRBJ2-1	CASSLYSLNEQFF
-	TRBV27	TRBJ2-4	CASRGTSSQYF
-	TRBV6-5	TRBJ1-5	CASSSGVGRLPQHF
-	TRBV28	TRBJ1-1	CASSGQVPRWDTEAFF
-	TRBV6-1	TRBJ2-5	CASSEPGQQETQYF
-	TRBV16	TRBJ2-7	CASSLTVAYEQYF
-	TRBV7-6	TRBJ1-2	CASSLGGRSYGYTF
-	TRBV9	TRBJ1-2	CASSVEQANYGYTF
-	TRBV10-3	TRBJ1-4	CAISGLGARCEKLFF
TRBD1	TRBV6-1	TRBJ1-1	CASSRTGASTEAFF
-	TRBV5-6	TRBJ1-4	CASTWGPRPNEKLFF
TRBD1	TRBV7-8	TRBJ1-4	CASRPGQFSDEKLFF
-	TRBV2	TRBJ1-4	CASNDGQTANEKLFF
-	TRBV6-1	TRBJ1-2	CASSEFYGSLGGYTF
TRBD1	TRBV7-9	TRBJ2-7	CASSFTGGEVQQYF
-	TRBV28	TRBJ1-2	CASSSGSYGYTF
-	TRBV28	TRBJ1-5	CASSVTVKGLHSNQPQHF
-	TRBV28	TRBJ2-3	CASSFERLGMPDTQYF